In this sample, the clone carrying this TCR beta chain turned up a few times. Its antigen is not known. The sample belongs to a study of beta chain features in type 1 diabetes. Study in general: Healthy donors, compared against patients, showed similar age, gender and cell yields. Study-wide results and caveats: Among patients with Type 1 diabetes, TCRB CDR3s were moderately but significantly shorter in every one of the four CD4+ subsets. The study found that naive, central memory and Treg TCRB repertoires appeared more similar in patients than in healthy donors.

Trimming at V came to 4 bases and at J to 0 bases, leaving 7 bases not matched to a gene. The length of the CDR3 is 16 residues. Germline loops: CDR1 SEHNR, CDR2 FQNEAQ (reference sequence). Every bit of the isolated RNA underwent reverse transcription, so sequencing read expressed TCRB transcripts. This table comes from immunoSEQ multiplex PCR, and its TCRdb copy is limited to in-frame clones, with some not included. The table lists hundreds of thousands of clones, 15% to 19% of them singletons. Sequencing used naive CD4+ T cells from blood. V and J are TRBV7-9 and TRBJ2-7; 9 bases agree with TRBD2. The receptor's source is a young man in good health. The chain's CDR3 is CASSSSGTSFSYEQYF. CDR3 coding DNA: TGTGCCAGCAGCTCCTCCGGGACTAGCTTCTCCTACGAGCAGTACTTC.